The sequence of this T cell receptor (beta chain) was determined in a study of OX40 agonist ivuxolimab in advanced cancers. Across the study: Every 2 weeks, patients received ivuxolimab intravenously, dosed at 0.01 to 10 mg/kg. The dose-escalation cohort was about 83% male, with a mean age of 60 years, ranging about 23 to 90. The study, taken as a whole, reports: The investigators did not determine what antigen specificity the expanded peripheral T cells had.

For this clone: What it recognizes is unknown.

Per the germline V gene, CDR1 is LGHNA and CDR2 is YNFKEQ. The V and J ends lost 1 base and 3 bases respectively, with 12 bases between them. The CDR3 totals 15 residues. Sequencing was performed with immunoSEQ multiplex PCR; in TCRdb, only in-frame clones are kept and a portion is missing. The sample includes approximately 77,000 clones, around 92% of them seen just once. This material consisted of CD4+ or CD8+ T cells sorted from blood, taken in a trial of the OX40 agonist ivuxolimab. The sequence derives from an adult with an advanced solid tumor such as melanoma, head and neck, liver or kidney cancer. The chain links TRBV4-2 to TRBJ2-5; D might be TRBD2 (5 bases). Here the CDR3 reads CASSQAQRMEETQYF. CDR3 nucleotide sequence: TGTGCCAGCAGCCAAGCCCAGCGGATGGAAGAGACCCAGTACTTC.